Below, 25 T cell receptor beta chains from the same sample are listed, as sequenced in a study of T cells in Graves' hyperthyroidism and ophthalmopathy. TCR beta CDR3 sequences were amplified from RNA transcripts. When the TCR CDR3 underwent first-round RT-PCR, the HTBI primer set was used. TCRdb ran MiXCR on the multiplex PCR reads and lists one entry per CDR3 protein. The repertoire holds about 510,000 distinct CDR3 sequences, with less than 15% as singletons. The specimen was blood. The receptors were gathered from a woman between 35 and 50 years old with Graves' hyperthyroidism.

This clonotype was counted only a few times. The CDR3 loop reads CASSLPGMVYGYTF. The CDR3 DNA sequence: TGTGCCAGCAGCTTACCAGGGATGGTGTATGGCTACACCTTC. The chain has TRBV7-9 and TRBJ1-2; D possibly corresponds to TRBD1 (5 bases). Trimming cost V 2 bases and J 5 bases, with 12 bases left between them. CDR1 is SEHNR, CDR2 FQNEAQ, per germline (reference sequence). This CDR3 comprises 14 residues.

This chain links TRBV7-9 with TRBJ2-1; 7 nucleotides align to TRBD1. CDR1 SEHNR and CDR2 FQNEAQ come from the germline V gene (reference sequence). J gave up 4 bases and V 4 bases, and 7 bases lay outside the gene matches. CDR3 size: 15 residues. This CDR3 is CASSSRDSAYNEQFF. The DNA of the CDR3 is TGTGCCAGCAGCTCGAGGGACAGTGCATACAATGAGCAGTTCTTC.

V usage is TRBV7-2 and J usage is TRBJ2-7; the match to TRBD2 covers 10 bases. Germline V lookup: CDR1 SGHTA, CDR2 FQGNSA. CDR3 size: 16 residues. The V segment lost 1 base and the J segment 2 bases; nucleotides outside the gene matches: 5. The CDR3 bases are TGTGCCAGCAGCTTAGTTGCACTAGCGGGGACCTACGAGCAGTACTTC. Protein sequence: CASSLVALAGTYEQYF.

This clonotype was counted many times. J is TRBJ2-7 and V is TRBV27; D is unresolved. CDR1 is MNHEY and CDR2 is SMNVEV in the germline V gene (reference sequence). CDR3 length: 13 residues. The V end was cut by 2 bases, the J end by 4 bases, with 9 bases between. The CDR3 DNA reads TGTGCCAGCAGTTTAGGGTATGCATACGAGCAGTACTTC. Its protein product is CASSLGYAYEQYF.

This clonotype was counted a few times. This sequence joins TRBV20-1 and TRBJ1-5, with TRBD1 as a possible D gene (6 bases). The CDR3 consists of 16 residues. The germline CDR1 and CDR2 sequences are DFQATT and SNEGSKA (reference sequence). The V end was cut by 0 bases, the J end by 0 bases, with 12 bases between. The CDR3 nucleotides are TGCAGTGCTAGAGATGGCAGGGGTGGTAGCAATCAGCCCCAGCATTTT. This gives the protein CSARDGRGGSNQPQHF.

This clonotype was seen at least ten times. The chain recombines TRBV7-2 with TRBJ2-7; no definite D call. Per germline, CDR1 SGHTA and CDR2 FQGNSA. Trimming shortened V by 4 bases and J by 2 bases, and 9 bases separated the two germline ends. This CDR3 spans 13 amino acids. CDR3 loop: CASSSHNTYEQYF. The CDR3 nucleotides read TGTGCCAGCAGCTCCCATAATACCTACGAGCAGTACTTC.

This clonotype has a count of ten or more. The V and J genes are TRBV5-1 and TRBJ1-2, with D possibly matching TRBD1 (5 bases). The CDR3 extends over 13 amino acids. Trimming pared 6 bases from V and 1 base from J, leaving 10 bases between. From germline, CDR1 is SGHRS and CDR2 YFSETQ. The CDR3 DNA reads as TGCGCCAGCACTCGAGGGGATAACTATGGCTACACCTTC. This gives the protein CASTRGDNYGYTF. The whole variable domain, remainder taken from reference TRBV5-1 and TRBJ1-2, is KAGVTQTPRYLIKTRGQQVTLSCSPISGHRSVSWYQQTPGQGLQFLFEYFSETQRNKGNFPGRFSGRQFSNSRSEMNVSTLELGDSALYLCASTRGDNYGYTFGSGTRLTVV.

The chain is built from TRBV29-1 and TRBJ2-7; D might be TRBD2 (5 bases). The CDR3 has 11 amino acids. Between the trimmed V and J ends, which lost 6 bases and 3 bases, there was a span of 9 bases. Germline-derived CDR1 and CDR2 are SQVTM and ANQGSEA. The CDR3 bases are TGCAGCGTCGAACGGGGCTACGAGCAGTACTTC. Translation: CSVERGYEQYF.

In its sample, this clonotype was seen many times. This chain joins TRBV30 and TRBJ1-6; 7 bases match TRBD1. Looked up from germline, CDR1 is GTSNPN and CDR2 is SVGIG (reference sequence). The V segment lost 1 base and the J segment 6 bases; nucleotides outside the gene matches: 3. This CDR3 comprises 14 residues. The CDR3 DNA follows: TGTGCCTGGAGTGCCGGGACAGCTAATTCACCCCTCCACTTT. It encodes CAWSAGTANSPLHF.

The gene calls are TRBV5-1 and TRBJ2-1, with 7 positions matching TRBD2. Germline values: CDR1 SGHRS, CDR2 YFSETQ. CDR3 length: 13 residues. V lost 5 bases, J lost 8 bases, and 7 bases stayed unmatched. In DNA, the CDR3 is TGCGCCAGCAGGGGCGGGAGCGTAGATGAGCAGTTCTTC. This gives the protein CASRGGSVDEQFF.

In this sample, this clonotype turned up many times. The J gene is TRBJ2-5, the V gene TRBV7-2; tentatively, D is TRBD2 (7 bases). The CDR3 contains 16 residues. V was cut by 5 bases and J by 6 bases, with 22 bases left in between. In germline, CDR1 is SGHTA, CDR2 FQGNSA. This chain's CDR3 is CASSEYGGGVLKTQYF. The CDR3 nucleotides read TGTGCCAGCAGCGAATACGGCGGGGGCGTCCTAAAGACCCAGTACTTC.

V is TRBV5-4 and J is TRBJ1-2, with D perhaps matching TRBD1 (6 bases). Germline lookup yields CDR1 SGHNT and CDR2 YYREEE (reference sequence). This CDR3 comprises 15 residues. Trimming shortened V by 0 bases and J by 2 bases, and 11 bases separated the two germline ends. This CDR3 reads CASSLDRVGNYGYTF. For the CDR3, the DNA is TGTGCCAGCAGCTTGGACAGGGTGGGGAACTATGGCTACACCTTC. The variable domain in full, with the rest retrieved from reference TRBV5-4 and TRBJ1-2, is ETGVTQSPTHLIKTRGQQVTLRCSSQSGHNTVSWYQQALGQGPQFIFQYYREEENGRGNFPPRFSGLQFPNYSSELNVNALELDDSALYLCASSLDRVGNYGYTFGSGTRLTVV.

This clonotype has more than one count but fewer than ten. This chain connects TRBV30 to TRBJ2-1, with 11 bases aligning to TRBD2. In germline, CDR1 is GTSNPN, CDR2 SVGIG (reference sequence). Trimming removed 5 bases from V and 4 bases from J; junction bases left unmatched: 4. The CDR3 is made up of 14 amino acids. The CDR3 coding sequence is TGTGCCTGGGATCCTAGCGGGAGGTACAATGAGCAGTTCTTC. Amino acid sequence: CAWDPSGRYNEQFF.

This chain joins TRBV10-2 and TRBJ2-3; 9 bases agree with TRBD2. This CDR3 region has 17 residues. Germline assignment: CDR1 WSHSY and CDR2 SAAADI. With 6 bases clipped from V and 1 base from J, the junction kept 11 bases outside the gene matches. The CDR3 reads CASSQLMGGRGTDTQYF. CDR3 DNA: TGCGCCAGCAGCCAGCTAATGGGCGGGAGGGGCACAGATACGCAGTATTTT.

The V call is TRBV9, the J call TRBJ1-1, with D perhaps TRBD1 (6 bases). V was cut by 0 bases and J by 5 bases, with 11 bases left in between. The CDR3 covers 14 residues. The germline gives CDR1 SGDLS, CDR2 YYNGEE. In nucleotides, the CDR3 is TGTGCCAGCAGCGTAGGACAGGTTGGGACTGAAGCTTTCTTT. Translation gives CASSVGQVGTEAFF.

Only a few counts were recorded for this clonotype. This rearrangement joins TRBV2 to TRBJ1-2; 9 bases agree with TRBD1. V shed 5 bases, J shed 3 bases, and the junction held 7 bases outside the gene matches. CDR3 length equals 15 residues. Germline V lookup: CDR1 SNHLY, CDR2 FYNNEI. The CDR3 DNA reads TGTGCCAGCAGTTACAAGGGACAGGGCTACTATGGCTACACCTTC. Translating gives CASSYKGQGYYGYTF.

This clonotype was found many times. The CDR3 loop reads CASSDPGQGGYTF. The CDR3 DNA sequence: TGTGCCAGCAGCGACCCAGGACAGGGAGGCTACACCTTC. The chain links TRBV11-3 to TRBJ1-2, with 8 bases aligning to TRBD1. CDR1 SGHNT and CDR2 YENEEA come from the germline V gene. V lost 5 bases, J lost 8 bases, and 7 bases stayed unmatched. The CDR3 extends over 13 amino acids.

This clonotype was observed at least ten times. This sequence joins TRBV11-2 and TRBJ2-3; D gene unclear. Trimming took 3 bases from V and 2 from J, leaving 3 bases between them. Per the germline V gene, CDR1 is SGHAT and CDR2 is FQNNGV. The CDR3 has 12 residues. CDR3 loop: CASSFYTDTQYF. CDR3 DNA sequence: TGTGCCAGCAGCTTTTACACAGATACGCAGTATTTT.

The chain recombines TRBV19 with TRBJ2-7; 7 nucleotides agree with TRBD1. V was clipped by 7 bases and J by 0 bases; unmatched bases: 6. Germline loops: CDR1 LNHDA, CDR2 SQIVND (reference sequence). CDR3 length equals 14 residues. The CDR3 reads CASTRRDSSYEQYF. CDR3 nucleotide sequence: TGTGCCAGTACCCGAAGGGACAGCTCCTACGAGCAGTACTTC.

This clonotype appeared a few times. The genes are TRBV7-3 and TRBJ2-3; the D gene could be TRBD1 or TRBD2 (6 bases each). V was pared by 5 bases and J by 5 bases, with 14 bases between. This CDR3 has 14 amino acids. Germline V gene lookup returns CDR1 SGHTA and CDR2 FQGTGA. For the CDR3, the DNA is TGTGCCAGCAGCACCACCGGGGGCGGAGATACGCAGTATTTT. Translation gives CASSTTGGGDTQYF.

This clonotype turned up a few times. This rearrangement joins TRBV28 to TRBJ1-4; D gene unclear. The CDR3 extends over 14 amino acids. Deletions cut 6 bases from V and 4 bases from J, with 12 bases between. In germline, CDR1 is MDHEN, CDR2 SYDVKM. This CDR3 reads CASRLPIGNEKLFF. CDR3 sequence (DNA): TGTGCCAGCAGGCTCCCAATCGGTAATGAAAAACTGTTTTTT.

This clonotype was detected ten times or more. CDR3 region: CASSLPGTGEETQYF. CDR3 DNA sequence: TGTGCCAGCAGCTTACCAGGGACAGGGGAAGAGACCCAGTACTTC. V gene TRBV7-8 combines with J gene TRBJ2-5; 10 bases match TRBD1. The CDR3 is 15 amino acids. Germline values: CDR1 SGHVS, CDR2 FQNEAQ. Germline trimming cut 2 bases from V and 3 bases from J; bases unmatched to any gene: 3.

This clonotype was detected only a few times. The chain is built from TRBV5-1 and TRBJ2-5; TRBD2 agrees at 10 bases. CDR1 is SGHRS, CDR2 YFSETQ, per germline. The CDR3 is 15 residues long. Trimming took 4 bases from V and 4 from J; bases not matched to a gene: 7. This CDR3 is CASSGTGTSVETQYF. The CDR3 nucleotides read TGCGCCAGCAGCGGGACCGGGACTAGCGTAGAGACCCAGTACTTC.

This clonotype appeared many times. The chain combines TRBV2 with TRBJ2-1, with D possibly TRBD2 on 5 matching bases. Germline V CDR1 and CDR2: SNHLY, FYNNEI. Trimming stripped 7 bases from V and 3 bases from J, with 13 bases between. The CDR3 is 14 residues long. CDR3 coding DNA: TGTGCCAGCACCGAGGGTCCCGTCTACAATGAGCAGTTCTTC. Translation gives CASTEGPVYNEQFF.

This clonotype has only a few counts. V gene TRBV6-2 or TRBV6-3 combines with J gene TRBJ2-6; 9 bases agree with TRBD1. Trimming took 6 bases from V and 0 from J; bases not matched to a gene: 15. This CDR3 spans 20 amino acids. The V gene's germline CDR1 is MNHEY and CDR2 SVGEGT. CDR3 sequence (DNA): TGTGCCAGCAGCTACCACAGGGGGCGCGTGGGCAGCTCTGGGGCCAACGTCCTGACTTTC. It specifies CASSYHRGRVGSSGANVLTF.